The 14 T cell receptor beta chains below were found in one sample sequenced in a study of Ad26.COV2.S vaccination and SARS-CoV-2 variants. As to treatment: 15 to 20 received Ad26.COV2.S at low or high dose, single or two shots; about 5 received placebo; per-sample allocation not given. Collection of the samples took place on day 63 after the first injection of vaccine or placebo. The method was immunoSEQ multiplex PCR; TCRdb's version includes in-frame clones alone and lacks a portion of them. The table lists approximately 300,000 clones, 70% to 90% of them singletons, with approximately 2.1% in the top ten. The sample was peripheral blood, taken in a trial of Ad26.COV2.S vaccine versus placebo. These receptor sequences come from a person between 18 and 65 years old who received the Ad26.COV2.S COVID-19 vaccine or a placebo.

This sequence joins TRBV9 and TRBJ2-1; 7 nucleotides match TRBD1. The CDR3 runs to 17 residues. The germline gives CDR1 SGDLS, CDR2 YYNGEE. The ends lost 0 bases at V and 4 bases at J; junction bases unmatched: 10. The CDR3 sequence is CASSVEGQSNLYNEQFF. The CDR3 DNA sequence: TGTGCCAGCAGCGTAGAGGGACAGTCAAACCTTTACAATGAGCAGTTCTTC.

Ten or more counts support this clone. The chain couples TRBV5-1 to TRBJ2-3; D is uncertain. The CDR3 loop spans 14 amino acids. Trimming left V 4 bases short and J 1 base short, with 10 bases between. Germline loops: CDR1 SGHRS, CDR2 YFSETQ. The CDR3: CASSPGLGTDTQYF. CDR3 DNA sequence: TGCGCCAGCAGCCCGGGCCTGGGCACAGATACGCAGTATTTT. Filled out from reference TRBV5-1 and TRBJ2-3, the complete variable domain reads KAGVTQTPRYLIKTRGQQVTLSCSPISGHRSVSWYQQTPGQGLQFLFEYFSETQRNKGNFPGRFSGRQFSNSRSEMNVSTLELGDSALYLCASSPGLGTDTQYFGPGTRLTVL.

The V and J genes are TRBV7-2 and TRBJ2-7, with 8 nucleotides matching TRBD1. With V trimmed by 4 bases and J by 12 bases, 8 bases remained unmatched. The CDR3 runs to 12 residues. Germline-derived CDR1 and CDR2 are SGHTA and FQGNSA. The CDR3, as DNA: TGTGCCAGCAGCTCGTACCTTGGACAGGGGTACTTC. This translates into CASSSYLGQGYF.

The chain carries TRBV7-2 and TRBJ2-3; D ambiguous. Germline CDR1 reads SGHTA; CDR2 reads FQGNSA. Trimming shortened V by 2 bases and J by 6 bases, and 12 bases separated the two germline ends. The CDR3 is 14 amino acids. The CDR3 DNA is TGTGCCAGCAGCTTAAGGATAGAAGCCGATACGCAGTATTTT. Encoded protein: CASSLRIEADTQYF.

The rearrangement joins TRBV7-8 to TRBJ1-2; 9 bases map to TRBD1. This CDR3 region has 13 residues. V was pared by 3 bases and J by 6 bases, with 2 bases of the junction left unmatched. Germline-derived CDR1 and CDR2 are SGHVS and FQNEAQ. CDR3 residues: CASSLGQGNGYTF. In DNA form, the CDR3 reads TGTGCCAGCAGCTTGGGACAGGGTAATGGCTACACCTTC.

This clone was recorded a few times. The rearrangement uses TRBV2 and TRBJ2-1, with 9 bases lining up with TRBD2. V dropped 5 bases and J dropped 10; count of bases not matched to a gene: 9. The CDR3 has 14 residues. Germline V gene lookup returns CDR1 SNHLY and CDR2 FYNNEI. CDR3: CASSSAGGPGEQFF. The DNA for the CDR3 is TGTGCCAGCAGTTCGGCGGGGGGGCCCGGGGAGCAGTTCTTC.

Of note for this clone: This specimen includes other DNA sequences encoding the same CDR3. The chain joins TRBV2 to TRBJ1-4; 8 bases agree with TRBD1. The CDR3 contains 14 residues. Trimming removed 6 bases from V and 4 bases from J; junction bases left unmatched: 4. Germline values: CDR1 SNHLY, CDR2 FYNNEI. CDR3 amino acids: CASSPDRGNEKLFF. The CDR3 DNA is TGTGCCAGCAGCCCCGACAGGGGTAATGAAAAACTGTTTTTT.

The chain carries TRBV7-9 and TRBJ2-3, with 7 positions matching TRBD1. After removal of 4 bases from V and 5 bases from J, the junction contained 6 bases not matched to a gene. CDR3 length equals 14 residues. Germline V lookup: CDR1 SEHNR, CDR2 FQNEAQ (reference sequence). CDR3 DNA sequence: TGTGCCAGCAGCTACAGGGGTCAGGGAGATACGCAGTATTTT. Translating gives CASSYRGQGDTQYF.

The J gene is TRBJ1-2, the V gene TRBV28; D is undetermined. V was trimmed by 3 bases and J by 2 bases, leaving 13 bases between them. CDR3 length: 15 residues. Germline V gene lookup returns CDR1 MDHEN and CDR2 SYDVKM. CDR3 sequence reads: CASSFVNSMNYGYTF. The CDR3 DNA sequence: TGTGCCAGCAGTTTTGTAAACAGTATGAACTATGGCTACACCTTC.

This clone appeared a single time. The V and J genes are TRBV11-2 and TRBJ2-1, with D hard to call. This CDR3 spans 14 amino acids. CDR1 is SGHAT, CDR2 FQNNGV, per germline. Trimming pared 4 bases from V and 10 bases from J, leaving 17 bases between. The CDR3 protein is CASSSLKRFLEQFF. Here the CDR3 DNA reads TGTGCCAGCAGCTCCCTCAAAAGGTTTTTGGAGCAGTTCTTC.

The chain couples TRBV7-3 to TRBJ2-3; D gene uncertain. Germline V gives CDR1 SGHTA, CDR2 FQGTGA. Trimming took 4 bases from V and 1 from J, leaving 12 bases between them. This CDR3 has 15 amino acids. This CDR3 is CASSSSTSRTDTQYF. CDR3 in DNA: TGTGCCAGCAGCTCCTCAACGAGCCGCACAGATACGCAGTATTTT.

The genes are TRBV28 and TRBJ1-6; unclear D gene. The CDR3 runs 12 residues. Germline-derived CDR1 and CDR2 are MDHEN and SYDVKM. Trimming took 4 bases from V and 9 from J, leaving 7 bases between them. Here the CDR3 DNA reads TGTGCCAGCAGTTCGGGCATTTCACCCCTCCACTTT. This encodes CASSSGISPLHF.

This clone was counted only a few times. The chain links TRBV6-4 to TRBJ1-2; no reliable D call. Germline CDR1 MRHNA, CDR2 SNTAGT. The CDR3 covers 13 residues. V was pared by 0 bases and J by 0 bases, with 2 bases between. CDR3 protein: CASSDSTNYGYTF. CDR3 coding DNA: TGTGCCAGCAGTGACTCCACTAACTATGGCTACACCTTC.

The count of this clone is one. V usage is TRBV11-2 and J usage is TRBJ2-2; D unclear. Per the germline V gene, CDR1 is SGHAT and CDR2 is FQNNGV. V was clipped by 5 bases and J by 3 bases, with 16 bases between them. The CDR3 has 16 amino acids. CDR3 sequence: CASSRQRVEHTGELFF. CDR3 nucleotides: TGTGCCAGCAGCCGCCAGAGAGTTGAGCACACCGGGGAGCTGTTTTTT.